This TCR beta chain originates from a study of T cell repertoires in cytomegalovirus infection. Study-wide context: Recently identified HLA-C-restricted and well-studied HLA-B-restricted CMV epitopes were used. CMV infection together with matching HLA type was indicated by public TCR beta signatures. Study-wide results and limits: Frequencies of public TCR beta families were cumulated, and this identified carriers of CMV plus the relevant HLA. CMV-specific HLA-C-restricted TCR beta clonotypes dominated the ex vivo response.

TCRdb ran MiXCR on the reads and lists one entry per CDR3 protein. The sample includes 150,000 or so distinct CDR3 sequences, less than 25% of them seen just once. In regard to this clonotype: Its antigen remains unknown.

V lost 0 bases, J lost 2 bases, and 8 bases lay in between. Per germline, CDR1 LGHNA and CDR2 YSLEER. This CDR3 region has 16 residues. This material consisted of CD8+ T cells from cultured PBMCs, taken from culture after CMV antigen stimulation. This TCR was sampled from a human donor in good health (CMV status not recorded). Some clones in this sample may be carry-over from other donors' samples. The chain uses TRBV4-3 and TRBJ2-6, with a weak D call TRBD2 (6 bases). This CDR3 reads CASSQDSGTGANVLTF. The CDR3 coding sequence is TGCGCCAGCAGCCAAGATAGCGGCACTGGGGCCAACGTCCTGACTTTC.